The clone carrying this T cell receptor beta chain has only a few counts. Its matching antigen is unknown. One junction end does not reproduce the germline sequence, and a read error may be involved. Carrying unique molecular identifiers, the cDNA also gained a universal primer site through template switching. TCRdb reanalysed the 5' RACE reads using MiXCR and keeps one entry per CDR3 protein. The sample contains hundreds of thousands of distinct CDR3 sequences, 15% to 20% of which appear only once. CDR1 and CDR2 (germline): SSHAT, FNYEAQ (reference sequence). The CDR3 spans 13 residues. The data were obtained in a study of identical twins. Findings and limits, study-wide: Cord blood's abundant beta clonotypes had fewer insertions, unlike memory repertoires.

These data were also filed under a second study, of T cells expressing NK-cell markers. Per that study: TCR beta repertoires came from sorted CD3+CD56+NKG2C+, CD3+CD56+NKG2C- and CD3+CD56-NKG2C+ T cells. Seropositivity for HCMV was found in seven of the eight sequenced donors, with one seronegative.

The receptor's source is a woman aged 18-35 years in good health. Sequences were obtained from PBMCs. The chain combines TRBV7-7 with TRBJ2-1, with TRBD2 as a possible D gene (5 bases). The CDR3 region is CASSLARGDEQFF. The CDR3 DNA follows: TGTGCTAGCAGCTTAGCCCGGGGAGATGAGCAGTTCTTC.